This entry lists 20 T cell receptor beta chains sequenced from one sample in a study of T cells after yellow fever vaccination. Each CDR3 protein gets one entry after TCRdb re-called the 5' RACE reads with MiXCR. The sample lists a few hundred thousand distinct CDR3 sequences; around 12% were seen once. The source was CD4+ T cells sorted from PBMCs, collected 15 days after the yellow fever booster vaccination. These receptors were collected from a young man who received the YFV17D yellow fever vaccine.

This clonotype has more than one count but fewer than ten. This rearrangement joins TRBV12-3 or TRBV12-4 to TRBJ2-1; 12 nucleotides line up with TRBD2. This CDR3 has 18 residues. With 2 bases clipped from V and 0 bases from J, the junction kept 5 bases outside the gene matches. This CDR3 reads CASSLRTSGVSSYNEQFF. The DNA for the CDR3 is TGTGCCAGCAGTTTAAGGACTAGCGGGGTGAGCTCCTACAATGAGCAGTTCTTC.

This clonotype was counted a few times. The chain employs TRBV29-1 and TRBJ1-1; 7 bases match TRBD1. V lost 1 base, J lost 4 bases, and 9 bases stayed unmatched. Germline V CDR1 and CDR2: SQVTM, ANQGSEA. This CDR3 region has 15 residues. The CDR3 nucleotides are TGCAGCGTTGAAGGCAGGGTAGGGGGCGGCACTGAAGCTTTCTTT. Residues: CSVEGRVGGGTEAFF.

The chain is built from TRBV12-5 and TRBJ2-1; possibly TRBD2 for D (6 bases). The CDR3 length is 11 residues. Trimming cost V 7 bases and J 14 bases, with 15 bases left between them. Germline CDR1 reads LGHNT; CDR2 reads FRNRAP. CDR3 nucleotides: TGTGCTAGTGCCGCCAGCGGGTTTAAGTTCTTC. This codes for CASAASGFKFF.

The genes are TRBV7-2 and TRBJ1-5; a possible D gene is TRBD1 (6 bases). Germline CDR1 and CDR2: SGHTA and FQGNSA. V was clipped by 5 bases and J by 8 bases, with 16 bases between them. The length of the CDR3 is 14 residues. The CDR3 reads CASSIRQAQEPQHF. DNA for the CDR3: TGTGCCAGCAGCATCCGACAGGCCCAGGAGCCCCAGCATTTT.

This chain links TRBV28 with TRBJ2-1; 9 bases are a match to TRBD1. The CDR3 has 14 residues. The V segment lost 2 bases and the J segment 12 bases; nucleotides outside the gene matches: 8. Germline V lookup: CDR1 MDHEN, CDR2 SYDVKM. The DNA of the CDR3 is TGTGCCAGCAGTTTACAACAGGGGGCGAGGGCGCAGTTCTTC. Its protein is CASSLQQGARAQFF.

V usage is TRBV20-1 and J usage is TRBJ1-4; D possibly corresponds to TRBD1 (6 bases). With 6 bases removed from V and 3 bases from J, the gap between germline ends came to 14 bases. Germline CDR1 reads DFQATT; CDR2 reads SNEGSKA (reference sequence). The CDR3 is 14 residues long. DNA for the CDR3: TGCAGTGCAGAGAGGGGGGCGGCTAATGAAAAACTGTTTTTT. Its protein product is CSAERGAANEKLFF.

In this sample, this clonotype turned up a few times. V is TRBV27 and J is TRBJ2-5, with 7 bases matching TRBD1. The CDR3 is 15 residues long. In germline, CDR1 is MNHEY, CDR2 SMNVEV (reference sequence). V gave up 5 bases and J gave up 2 bases; unmatched junction bases: 8. The CDR3 DNA sequence: TGTGCCAGCAGTCCCACCACAGGGGTTCAAGAGACCCAGTACTTC. Translated: CASSPTTGVQETQYF.

The V gene is TRBV19, the J gene TRBJ1-1; D is unclear. Deletions cut 4 bases from V and 3 bases from J, with 9 bases between. The germline V gene has CDR1 LNHDA and CDR2 SQIVND (reference sequence). The CDR3 sequence is 13 residues long. Here the CDR3 DNA reads TGTGCCAGTAGTACGTCTTGGGACACTGAAGCTTTCTTT. This translates into CASSTSWDTEAFF.

The table lists this clonotype with a few counts. This chain joins TRBV4-1 and TRBJ2-1, with 8 positions matching TRBD2. The germline CDR1 and CDR2 sequences are MGHRA and YSYEKL. There are 17 residues in the CDR3. Unmatched junction bases numbered 7, after V lost 0 bases and J lost 3 bases. The CDR3 region has the DNA TGCGCCAGCAGCCAAGAGGGTTCCGGGGGGGTCTACAATGAGCAGTTCTTC. Amino acid sequence: CASSQEGSGGVYNEQFF.

This clonotype has just a few counts. J is TRBJ2-1 and V is TRBV6-5, with D perhaps matching TRBD1 or TRBD2 (5 bases each). The CDR3 covers 12 residues. Trimming removed 5 bases at V and 12 bases at J, with 14 bases between. Germline V CDR1 and CDR2: MNHEY, SVGAGI. CDR3 sequence reads: CASSQSRGRQFF. The CDR3 nucleotides are TGTGCCAGCAGTCAATCGAGGGGAAGGCAGTTCTTC.

This clonotype was picked up a small number of times. J is TRBJ2-3 and V is TRBV5-1; no firm D call. This CDR3 has 14 residues. V was cut by 1 base and J by 0 bases, with 6 bases left in between. Germline V gene lookup returns CDR1 SGHRS and CDR2 YFSETQ. The DNA of the CDR3 is TGCGCCAGCAGCTTGCAGGAGAGCACAGATACGCAGTATTTT. Protein sequence: CASSLQESTDTQYF.

A few counts support this clonotype. A junction boundary mismatches the germline segment, possibly from a read error. The rearrangement joins TRBV12-5 to TRBJ1-2; 8 bases align to TRBD1. The CDR3 length is 11 residues. Germline V CDR1 and CDR2: LGHNT, FRNRAP. DNA for the CDR3: TGTGCTAGTGGTAAGGGACAGGACGCCTCCTTC. Translated, it gives CASGKGQDASF.

This clonotype was observed a few times. The chain combines TRBV6-2 or TRBV6-3 with TRBJ2-1; D unclear. V dropped 6 bases and J dropped 7 bases, with 16 bases sitting between them. From germline, CDR1 is MNHEY and CDR2 SVGEGT. CDR3 size: 14 residues. CDR3 amino acids: CASRGRLSPNEQFF. Written as DNA, the CDR3 is TGTGCCAGCAGGGGTAGACTCAGTCCGAATGAGCAGTTCTTC.

The chain links TRBV4-1 to TRBJ1-5; 7 positions match TRBD1. This CDR3 has 15 amino acids. Per the germline V gene, CDR1 is MGHRA and CDR2 is YSYEKL. V gave up 1 base and J gave up 7 bases; unmatched junction bases: 7. CDR3: CASSQVGGTGQPQHF. The CDR3 region has the DNA TGCGCCAGCAGCCAAGTAGGGGGCACGGGGCAGCCCCAGCATTTT.

The V and J genes are TRBV29-1 and TRBJ1-2; D possibly corresponds to TRBD1 (6 bases). Per the germline V gene, CDR1 is SQVTM and CDR2 is ANQGSEA. V dropped 7 bases and J dropped 5 bases, with 17 bases sitting between them. The CDR3 length is 13 residues. The CDR3 spells CSAKTPGVYGYTF. The CDR3 region has the DNA TGCAGCGCCAAAACCCCAGGGGTATATGGCTACACCTTC.

DNA of the CDR3: TGCGCCAGCAGCCAAGTCGGCAGGGGAACTGGGGCCAACGTCCTGACTTTC. Residues: CASSQVGRGTGANVLTF. This rearrangement joins TRBV4-3 to TRBJ2-6, with D tentatively TRBD1 (6 bases). The germline CDR1 and CDR2 sequences are LGHNA and YSLEER. The CDR3 runs to 17 residues. V was pared by 1 base and J by 2 bases, with 12 bases between.

The chain joins TRBV6-1 to TRBJ2-7, with 7 bases identical to TRBD1. After removal of 5 bases from V and 5 bases from J, the junction contained 6 bases not matched to a gene. The CDR3 has 13 amino acids. Germline-derived CDR1 and CDR2 are MNHNS and SASEGT. The CDR3 reads CASSTTGDHEQYV. CDR3 DNA: TGTGCCAGCAGTACAACAGGGGATCACGAGCAGTACGTC.

CDR3 amino acids: CASSTLQGVRTDTQYF. The CDR3 DNA is TGTGCCAGCAGCACCCTCCAGGGGGTTCGCACAGATACGCAGTATTTT. This chain joins TRBV6-5 and TRBJ2-3; TRBD1 matches at 7 bases. This CDR3 spans 16 amino acids. V was clipped by 6 bases and J by 1 base; unmatched bases: 10. Germline CDR1 is MNHEY and CDR2 is SVGAGI.

The J gene is TRBJ2-3, the V gene TRBV20-1; D gene ambiguous. In germline, CDR1 is DFQATT, CDR2 SNEGSKA (reference sequence). The CDR3 has 11 residues. With 3 bases removed from V and 3 bases from J, the gap between germline ends came to 4 bases. CDR3 amino acids: CSASATDTQYF. In DNA form, the CDR3 reads TGCAGTGCTAGCGCGACAGATACGCAGTATTTT.

There are many counts of this clonotype. The V and J genes are TRBV6-5 and TRBJ2-5, with a possible D match to TRBD2 (6 bases). Trimming removed 9 bases at V and 1 base at J, with 9 bases between. This CDR3 comprises 12 residues. Germline-derived CDR1 and CDR2 are MNHEY and SVGAGI. CDR3 sequence (DNA): TGTGCCAGTGGAGGGGCCCAAGAGACCCAGTACTTC. Its protein product is CASGGAQETQYF.